A selection of T cell receptor beta chains follows, all from one sample in a study of CD8+ T cells in alopecia areata. Clones were read by immunoSEQ multiplex PCR, and TCRdb kept only the in-frame ones, dropping some. The data show about 270,000 clones, with about three fifths seen just once and 0.8% to 1% held by the top ten. The sample was CD4+ T cells sorted from blood, taken at week 52, from a patient treated with tofacitinib. These receptors were obtained from a human donor with alopecia areata. Both conserved end residues are part of each CDR3. A D gene is named only where the DNA matches it firmly. Some rows have no size entry. The others give once, few or many, or a class for an expanded clone.

j_call,v_call,d_call,clone_size,cdr3_aa,cdr3_nt
TRBJ2-5,TRBV2,NA,NA,CARTGYETQYF,TGTGCCAGGACCGGGTACGAGACCCAGTACTTC
TRBJ2-2,TRBV2,TRBD1,NA,CASSASGQTGELFF,TGTGCCAGCAGTGCCTCGGGACAGACCGGGGAGCTGTTTTTT
TRBJ1-4,TRBV9,NA,NA,CASNSGSNEKLFF,TGTGCCAGCAACTCAGGGTCTAATGAAAAACTGTTTTTT
TRBJ1-2,TRBV9,NA,NA,CASSPRDDLYGYTF,TGTGCCAGCAGCCCCCGGGACGATCTCTATGGCTACACCTTC
TRBJ2-7,TRBV30,NA,NA,CAWTQSSYEQYF,TGTGCCTGGACACAGAGCTCCTACGAGCAGTACTTC
TRBJ2-4,TRBV5-1,TRBD1,few,CASSLQGGNIQYF,TGCGCCAGCAGCTTGCAAGGGGGCAACATTCAGTACTTC
TRBJ2-4,TRBV29-1,TRBD1,NA,CSVKGAGLANIQYF,TGCAGCGTTAAGGGGGCCGGTTTGGCGAACATTCAGTACTTC
TRBJ2-5,TRBV5-6,NA,NA,CASTPDYGETQYF,TGTGCCAGCACCCCGGACTATGGGGAGACCCAGTACTTC
TRBJ2-1,TRBV11-1,TRBD1,NA,CASSPPTAGGSEQFF,TGTGCCAGCAGCCCGCCCACGGCAGGGGGCAGTGAGCAGTTCTTC
TRBJ2-3,TRBV4-1,NA,NA,CASSQGIQNTDTQYF,TGCGCCAGCAGCCAAGGAATCCAGAACACAGATACGCAGTATTTT
TRBJ1-1,TRBV29-1,NA,NA,CSGIYWEKEAFF,TGCAGCGGCATATACTGGGAAAAAGAAGCTTTCTTT
TRBJ1-5,TRBV30,NA,NA,CAWTPVGGSNQPQHF,TGTGCCTGGACCCCCGTCGGGGGAAGCAATCAGCCCCAGCATTTT
TRBJ1-2,TRBV29-1,NA,NA,CSVGGDGGYTF,TGCAGCGTTGGGGGCGATGGGGGCTACACCTTC
TRBJ2-5,TRBV7-2,NA,few,CASSLGARDAQETQYF,TGTGCCAGCAGCTTAGGGGCCCGGGACGCCCAAGAGACCCAGTACTTC
TRBJ1-2,TRBV30,NA,NA,CAWSVTRGDNGYTF,TGTGCCTGGAGTGTAACCAGGGGCGATAATGGCTACACCTTC
TRBJ1-2,TRBV5-6,TRBD1,NA,CASSSPDREGYTF,TGTGCCAGCAGCTCCCCGGACAGGGAGGGCTACACCTTC
TRBJ2-7,TRBV25-1,NA,NA,CASSSSSRGGTYEQYF,TGTGCCAGCAGTTCCTCCTCCAGGGGGGGAACCTACGAGCAGTACTTC
TRBJ2-5,TRBV29-1,NA,few,CSVLQGEETQYF,TGCAGCGTTTTACAGGGAGAAGAGACCCAGTACTTC
TRBJ1-6,TRBV29-1,NA,NA,CSVLEGSNSPLHF,TGCAGCGTCCTAGAGGGTTCGAATTCACCCCTCCACTTT
TRBJ1-1,TRBV29-1,NA,NA,CSVVRGLNTEAFF,TGCAGCGTTGTGCGGGGCCTGAACACTGAAGCTTTCTTT
TRBJ2-5,TRBV2,NA,few,CASSNKETQYF,TGTGCCAGCAGTAATAAGGAGACCCAGTACTTC
TRBJ2-6,TRBV30,NA,once,CAWRESGANVLTF,TGTGCCTGGAGAGAATCTGGGGCCAACGTCCTGACTTTC
TRBJ1-6,TRBV30,TRBD1,NA,CAWNRGQGNSPLHF,TGTGCCTGGAACCGGGGACAGGGTAATTCACCCCTCCACTTT
TRBJ2-1,TRBV5-1,NA,NA,CASSLAWGREQFF,TGCGCCAGCAGCTTGGCCTGGGGTCGGGAGCAGTTCTTC
TRBJ1-6,TRBV7-9,TRBD1,few,CASSPGQGNSPLHF,TGTGCCAGCAGCCCGGGACAGGGGAATTCACCCCTCCACTTT
TRBJ1-5,TRBV7-9,NA,NA,CASSATGTGQPQHF,TGTGCCAGCAGCGCCACAGGGACCGGGCAGCCCCAGCATTTT
TRBJ1-2,TRBV15,TRBD1,NA,CATSTRTGLGYTF,TGTGCCACCAGCACACGGACAGGTCTCGGCTACACCTTC
TRBJ2-7,TRBV13,TRBD1,NA,CASSRSGQDSYEQYF,TGTGCCAGCAGCCGAAGTGGACAGGACTCCTACGAGCAGTACTTC